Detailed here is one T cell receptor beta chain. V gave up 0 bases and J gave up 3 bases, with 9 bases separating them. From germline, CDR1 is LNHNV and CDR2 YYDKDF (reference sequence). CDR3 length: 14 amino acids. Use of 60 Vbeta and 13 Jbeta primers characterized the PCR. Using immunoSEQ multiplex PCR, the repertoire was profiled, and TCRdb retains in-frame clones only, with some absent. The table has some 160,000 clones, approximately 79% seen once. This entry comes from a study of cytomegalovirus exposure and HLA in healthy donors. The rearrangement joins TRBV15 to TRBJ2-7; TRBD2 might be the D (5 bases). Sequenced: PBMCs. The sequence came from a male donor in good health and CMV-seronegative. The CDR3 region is CATSRDRRDYEQYF. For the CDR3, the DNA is TGTGCCACCAGCAGAGATCGTCGGGACTACGAGCAGTACTTC.